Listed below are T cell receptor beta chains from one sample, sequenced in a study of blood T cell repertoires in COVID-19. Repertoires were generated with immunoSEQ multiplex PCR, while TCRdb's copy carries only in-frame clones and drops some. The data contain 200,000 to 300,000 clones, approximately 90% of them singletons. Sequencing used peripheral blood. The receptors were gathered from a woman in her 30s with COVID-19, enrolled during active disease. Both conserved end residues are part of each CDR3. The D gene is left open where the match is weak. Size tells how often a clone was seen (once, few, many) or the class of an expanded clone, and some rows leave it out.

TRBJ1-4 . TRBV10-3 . TGTGCCATCAGTGAGTCGGGCTCGCTATCCACTAATGAAAAACTGTTTTTT CAISESGSLSTNEKLFF
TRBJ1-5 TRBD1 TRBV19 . TGTGCCAGTAGTGGACCACAGGGGGCTAGCAATCAGCCCCAGCATTTT CASSGPQGASNQPQHF
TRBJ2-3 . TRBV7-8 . TGTGCCAGCAGCCGAGACAGAAATACGCAGTATTTT CASSRDRNTQYF
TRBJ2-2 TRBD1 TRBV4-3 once TGCGCCAGCAGCCAAGAATTCATCCGTGGACAGGCGGGCACCGGGGAGCTGTTTTTT CASSQEFIRGQAGTGELFF
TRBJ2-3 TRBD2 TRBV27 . TGTGCCAGCAGTTTAGAGGCTAGCGGGGGAGATACGCAGTATTTT CASSLEASGGDTQYF
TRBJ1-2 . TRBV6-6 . TGTGCCAGCAGCCCCCCGGACACTGTGGGCTATGGCTACACCTTC CASSPPDTVGYGYTF
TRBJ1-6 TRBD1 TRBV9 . TGTGCCAGCAGCGGTCGGACAGGGGGCGGCTCACCCCTCCACTTT CASSGRTGGGSPLHF
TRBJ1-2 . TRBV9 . TGTGCCAGCAGCGGCGGGTGGAGGGGCTACACCTTC CASSGGWRGYTF
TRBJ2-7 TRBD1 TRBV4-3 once TGCGCCAGCAGCCAAGCACTCGGGACAGGGCAGTACAGACTGGGGGAGCAGTACTTC CASSQALGTGQYRLGEQYF
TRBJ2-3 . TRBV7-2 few TGTGCCAGCAGCTTAGCGGGGAGGTGGATCGATACGCAGTATTTT CASSLAGRWIDTQYF
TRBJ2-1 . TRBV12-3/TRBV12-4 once TGTGCCAGCAGTTTTCTTGATGAGCAGTTCTTC CASSFLDEQFF
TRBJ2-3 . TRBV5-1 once TGCGCCAGCAGCCGCGGAGGGACAGGCACAGATACGCAGTATTTT CASSRGGTGTDTQYF
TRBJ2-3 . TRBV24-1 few TGTGCCACCAGTGACTTCAATGGAGCAGATACGCAGTATTTT CATSDFNGADTQYF
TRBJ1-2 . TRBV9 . TGTGCCAGCAGCACGTCGACAGCTAACTATGGCTACACCTTC CASSTSTANYGYTF
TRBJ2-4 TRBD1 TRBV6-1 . TGTGCCAGCAGTGATCCGCGACAGGGGGCGCACCCGTTTGGAAACATTCAGTACTTC CASSDPRQGAHPFGNIQYF
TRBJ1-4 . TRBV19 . TGTGCCAGTAGTTCAGGTGGGGGCGGATTTGCAACTAATGAAAAACTGTTTTTT CASSSGGGGFATNEKLFF
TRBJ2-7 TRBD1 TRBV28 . TGTGCCAGCAGTCCCGGGACAGGGAAGGCCTCCTACGAGCAGTACTTC CASSPGTGKASYEQYF
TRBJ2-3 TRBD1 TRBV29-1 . TGCAGCGTCTGGACAGGGGGGAGGGATACGCAGTATTTT CSVWTGGRDTQYF
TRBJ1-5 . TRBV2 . TGTGCCAGCAGTGGTGCCTACAGGAGCAATCAGCCCCAGCATTTT CASSGAYRSNQPQHF
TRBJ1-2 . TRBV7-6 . TGTGCCAGCAGCTTACTCAGTGGGAGAGGAAACTATGGCTACACCTTC CASSLLSGRGNYGYTF
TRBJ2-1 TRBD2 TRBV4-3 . TGCGCCAGCAGCCAAGGGACTAGCAGATCCTACAATGAGCAGTTCTTC CASSQGTSRSYNEQFF
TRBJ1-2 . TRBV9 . TGTGCCAGCAGCCCGCAGACAGATAACTATGGCTACACCTTC CASSPQTDNYGYTF
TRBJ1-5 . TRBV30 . TGTGCCTGGAGTTCACAGGGAGATCAGCCCCAGCATTTT CAWSSQGDQPQHF
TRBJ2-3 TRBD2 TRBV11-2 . TGTGCCAGCAGACCGGGGGGGACCACAGATACGCAGTATTTT CASRPGGTTDTQYF
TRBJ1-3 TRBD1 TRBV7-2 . TGTGCCAGCAGCTTTTTGGACAGGGGTGACTCTGGAAACACCATATATTTT CASSFLDRGDSGNTIYF
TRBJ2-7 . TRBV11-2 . TGTGCCAGCAGCTTGAATCCCAGGGGTGAGCAGTACTTC CASSLNPRGEQYF
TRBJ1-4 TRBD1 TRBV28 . TGTGCCAGCAGTCCGCAGACAGGGGGCAATGCTAATGAAAAACTGTTTTTT CASSPQTGGNANEKLFF
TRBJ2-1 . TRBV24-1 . TGTGCCACCAGTGACCGGACAGTCAATGAGCAGTTCTTC CATSDRTVNEQFF
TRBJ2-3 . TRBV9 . TGTGCCAGCAGCGTAGGGTTGGGCTGGATGACAGATACGCAGTATTTT CASSVGLGWMTDTQYF
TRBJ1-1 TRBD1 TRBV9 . TGTGCCAGCAGCGCCGGACAGGACGACACTGAAGCTTTCTTT CASSAGQDDTEAFF
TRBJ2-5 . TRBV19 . TGTGCCAGTAATGGCGAGCTCGGGGAGACCCAGTACTTC CASNGELGETQYF
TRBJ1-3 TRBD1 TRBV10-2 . TGCGCCAGCATGAGGGACAGCGCTGGAAACACCATATATTTT CASMRDSAGNTIYF
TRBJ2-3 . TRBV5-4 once TGTGCCAGCAGCTCACAGGACACAGATACGCAGTATTTT CASSSQDTDTQYF
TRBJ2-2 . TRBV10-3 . TGTGCCATCCGAAGCAGGGGGAACACCGGGGAGCTGTTTTTT CAIRSRGNTGELFF
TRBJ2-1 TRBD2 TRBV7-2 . TGTGCCAGCAGCTTAGCGCCCGTCCTAGCGGGAATGTACAATGAGCAGTTCTTC CASSLAPVLAGMYNEQFF
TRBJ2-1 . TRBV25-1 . TGTGCCAGCAGTGAATATATTCATGAGCAGTTCTTC CASSEYIHEQFF
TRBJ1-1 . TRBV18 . TGTGCCAGCTCACCACCCCCCAGGGAGGGAGCTTTCTTT CASSPPPREGAFF
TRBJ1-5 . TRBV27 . TGTGCCAGCAGTTTTCCCGATCAGCCCCAGCATTTT CASSFPDQPQHF
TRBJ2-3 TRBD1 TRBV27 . TGTGCCAGCAGTTTATCGTCCTTGGTACAGGGGCCGCTGGATACGCAGTATTTT CASSLSSLVQGPLDTQYF
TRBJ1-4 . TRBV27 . TGTGCCAGCAGTGCCGGGGGAGGTGGAAAACTGTTTTTT CASSAGGGGKLFF
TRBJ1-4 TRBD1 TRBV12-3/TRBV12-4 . TGTGCCAGCAGTCCGGACAGGGAAAAACTGTTTTTT CASSPDREKLFF
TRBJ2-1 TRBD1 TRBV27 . TGTGCCAGCAGTTTACAGGGACAGGGGAGGAATGAGCAGTTCTTC CASSLQGQGRNEQFF
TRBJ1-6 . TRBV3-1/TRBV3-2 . TGTGCCAGCAGCCAAGATCTCAGGGTAGGGCCACCCCTCCACTTT CASSQDLRVGPPLHF
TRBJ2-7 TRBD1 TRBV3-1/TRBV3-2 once TGTGCCAGCAGCCCCGATCGGACAGGGGAGGGGACCTACGAGCAGTACTTC CASSPDRTGEGTYEQYF
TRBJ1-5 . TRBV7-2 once TGTGCCAGCAGCTTAGCGGTGGGGAAAGGGGGCAATCAGCCCCAGCATTTT CASSLAVGKGGNQPQHF